This T cell receptor beta chain was identified in a study of blood T cells in healthy people across ages. The overall study: About one barcoded beta molecule per two T cells was the capture yield of template switching. Study-level results: Per million T cells, the diversity of TCR beta decreased roughly linearly as age advanced. No one knew whether donors had CMV, which possibly confounded expanded clonotype changes.

The germline gives CDR1 LGHNA, CDR2 YNFKEQ. There are 15 residues in the CDR3. The V end was cut by 2 bases, the J end by 4 bases, with 14 bases between. A second PCR of roughly 7 to 11 cycles used a sample-barcoded 5' primer and a J-beta primer mix. Researchers report that a template-switch adaptor with 12 random nucleotides tagged each cDNA molecule. TCRdb passed the 5' RACE reads through MiXCR, listing each CDR3 protein once. This table holds approximately 1.5 million distinct CDR3 sequences, around 40% found once. The sample holds a few counts of this clonotype. What it binds is not known. The sequenced sample consisted of blood. The chain uses TRBV4-2 and TRBJ2-5; D tentatively reads TRBD1 or TRBD2 (5 bases each). The receptor comes from a woman between 18 and 29 years old in good health. The DNA of the CDR3 is TGTGCCAGCAGCCAATCCACCGGGGCGAGAGAGACCCAGTACTTC. This encodes CASSQSTGARETQYF.